This TCR beta chain was recovered during a study of blood T cell repertoires in COVID-19. Overall study: Some COVID-19 samples were acute and others convalescent; all came from the United States, Italy and Spain. T cells, B-cell-depleted T cells, or PBMCs provided the cDNA or gDNA that served as material.

Under the authors' procedure: From reference gene primer amplification, estimates of nucleated cell counts were derived. Here immunoSEQ multiplex PCR was the method, and the copy in TCRdb shows in-frame clones only, minus some. For V, J and clone size, that table is used; D and trimming come from the DNA. The sample has around 100,000 clones; more than 80% are singletons. Per germline, CDR1 PRHDT and CDR2 FYEKMQ (reference sequence). CDR3 length: 16 amino acids. V was pared by 5 bases and J by 2 bases, with 9 bases of the junction left unmatched. The chain joins TRBV13 to TRBJ2-1, with 7 bases identical to TRBD1. The material sequenced was peripheral blood. The sequence derives from a woman aged 60 to 75 with acute or convalescent COVID-19. The DNA for the CDR3 is TGTGCCAGCAGCCCACAGACAGGGAAAACCTACAATGAGCAGTTCTTC. Translation: CASSPQTGKTYNEQFF.